These 22 T cell receptor beta chains came from one sample sequenced in a study of blood T cell repertoires in COVID-19 (dated by TCRdb to 2018 to 2020). Library construction relied on the immunoSEQ multiplex PCR assay. Imported from immuneACCESS, the table was reduced by TCRdb to in-frame sequences with V and J called. These copies leave out some clones; in studies compared against another copy, an unresolved V gene accounts for under half, and the cause of the remainder is not known. Here the sample has around 250,000 clones; 70% to 90% occur a single time. About 2% of the sample belongs to the ten largest clones. The sample taken for sequencing was peripheral blood. Every receptor here comes from a man under 40 who had recovered from COVID-19.

The J gene is TRBJ2-7, the V gene TRBV6-6; TRBD2 agrees at 9 bases. CDR3 length: 14 residues. V shed 8 bases and J 2 bases; nucleotides not matched to a gene: 7. Germline V gene lookup returns CDR1 MNHNY and CDR2 SVGAGI (reference sequence). The CDR3 protein is CASGIAGATYEQYF. The CDR3 region has the DNA TGTGCCAGCGGTATAGCGGGGGCCACCTACGAGCAGTACTTC.

The chain uses TRBV19 and TRBJ2-7, with D possibly being TRBD1 (6 bases). The CDR3 has 18 residues. Germline values: CDR1 LNHDA, CDR2 SQIVND (reference sequence). V lost 0 bases to trimming and J lost 0 bases, with 18 bases between them. The CDR3 bases are TGTGCCAGTAGTATAGATATTCACGGACAGAAAGGCTCCTACGAGCAGTACTTC. This codes for CASSIDIHGQKGSYEQYF.

Written as DNA, the CDR3 is TGTGCCAGCAGTTCTCCTCCCACAGATACGCAGTATTTT. Translation: CASSSPPTDTQYF. This rearrangement joins TRBV12-3 or TRBV12-4 to TRBJ2-3; D is unclear. Trimming took 4 bases from V and 2 from J, leaving 7 bases between them. CDR3 length equals 13 residues.

The chain recombines TRBV5-5 with TRBJ1-3; tentative D call: TRBD1 (6 bases). With 4 bases removed from V and 0 bases from J, the gap between germline ends came to 14 bases. CDR1 is SGHKS and CDR2 is YYEKEE in the germline V gene (reference sequence). The CDR3 spans 16 residues. The CDR3 sequence is CASSRGQWSSGNTIYF. Here the CDR3 DNA reads TGTGCCAGCAGCCGAGGACAGTGGAGCTCTGGAAACACCATATATTTT.

This clone was seen a few times. The genes are TRBV18 and TRBJ1-6, with D perhaps matching TRBD1 (5 bases). V shed 5 bases and J shed 7 bases, with 9 bases lying between them. The germline V gene encodes CDR1 KGHSH and CDR2 LQKENI. The CDR3 length is 13 residues. The CDR3 here is CASSSDSNSPLHF. The DNA of the CDR3 is TGTGCCAGCTCATCCGACAGCAATTCACCCCTCCACTTT.

The J gene is TRBJ2-1, the V gene TRBV18; 10 bases match TRBD2. Germline CDR1 KGHSH, CDR2 LQKENI. The CDR3 has 16 amino acids. Trimming took 0 bases from V and 6 from J; bases not matched to a gene: 5. The CDR3 sequence is CASSPPLAGAPNEQFF. The DNA of the CDR3 is TGTGCCAGCTCACCACCGCTAGCGGGGGCCCCCAATGAGCAGTTCTTC.

This clone was seen repeatedly, ten times or more. The gene calls are TRBV2 and TRBJ1-2; 9 nucleotides match TRBD1. V was pared by 6 bases and J by 4 bases, with 9 bases of the junction left unmatched. Germline V gene lookup returns CDR1 SNHLY and CDR2 FYNNEI. This CDR3 region has 15 residues. CDR3 bases: TGTGCCAGCAGACCCGGACAGGGGATGGCCTATGGCTACACCTTC. It encodes CASRPGQGMAYGYTF.

The chain recombines TRBV5-6 with TRBJ1-3; a possible D gene is TRBD1 (5 bases). V lost 2 bases and J lost 0, with 12 bases in between. Germline assignment: CDR1 SGHDT and CDR2 YYEEEE. The CDR3 is made up of 16 amino acids. The CDR3 is CASSFLQGLSGNTIYF. CDR3 sequence (DNA): TGTGCCAGCAGCTTCCTTCAGGGACTCTCTGGAAACACCATATATTTT.

The V call is TRBV19, the J call TRBJ2-6, with D tentatively TRBD2 (5 bases). V gave up 7 bases and J gave up 0 bases, with 13 bases separating them. CDR3 length: 16 residues. In germline, CDR1 is LNHDA, CDR2 SQIVND (reference sequence). CDR3 residues: CASTSGGLSGANVLTF. The CDR3 region has the DNA TGTGCCAGTACGTCCGGCGGACTCTCTGGGGCCAACGTCCTGACTTTC.

The chain is built from TRBV5-5 and TRBJ2-3; D perhaps matches TRBD1 (5 bases). CDR3 length: 16 amino acids. The V gene's germline CDR1 is SGHKS and CDR2 YYEKEE (reference sequence). V was clipped by 2 bases and J by 6 bases, with 19 bases between them. CDR3 sequence reads: CASSFSNLGADDTQYF. Here the CDR3 DNA reads TGTGCCAGCAGCTTCTCTAATTTAGGGGCGGACGATACGCAGTATTTT.

Details on this clone: Other DNA sequences within the sample encode an identical CDR3. This chain joins TRBV5-6 and TRBJ2-2; 14 nucleotides align to TRBD2. This CDR3 spans 16 amino acids. Trimming cost V 0 bases and J 6 bases; bases outside gene matches: 1. CDR1 SGHDT and CDR2 YYEEEE come from the germline V gene. The CDR3 nucleotides read TGTGCCAGCAGCTTGGGACTAGCGGGGGGGCCCGGGGAGCTGTTTTTT. Translation: CASSLGLAGGPGELFF.

The chain couples TRBV5-1 to TRBJ2-7; 9 bases align to TRBD1. The CDR3 length is 15 residues. Germline V lookup: CDR1 SGHRS, CDR2 YFSETQ. V shed 2 bases and J 4 bases; nucleotides not matched to a gene: 7. The DNA of the CDR3 is TGCGCCAGCAGCTTCGCCGGGACAGGGAATTACGAGCAGTACTTC. It specifies CASSFAGTGNYEQYF.

This sequence joins TRBV25-1 and TRBJ1-6, with 8 bases identical to TRBD1. J gave up 7 bases and V 5 bases, and 10 bases lay outside the gene matches. The CDR3 runs to 16 residues. Germline V gene lookup returns CDR1 MGHDK and CDR2 SYGVNS. The CDR3 reads CASSPYEGQVNSPLHF. CDR3 DNA: TGTGCCAGCAGTCCTTACGAGGGACAGGTGAATTCACCCCTCCACTTT.

CDR3 protein: CASSLSGNTEAFF. In nucleotides, the CDR3 is TGTGCCAGCAGTTTATCAGGGAACACTGAAGCTTTCTTT. V and J are TRBV12-3 or TRBV12-4 and TRBJ1-1, with D unresolved. V lost 2 bases and J 1 base, leaving 5 bases between the germline ends. The CDR3 length is 13 residues.

This clone was seen a single time. V gene TRBV5-6 combines with J gene TRBJ1-1; D perhaps matches TRBD1 (6 bases). The V end was cut by 2 bases, the J end by 0 bases, with 17 bases between. The CDR3 has 17 amino acids. Germline V gene lookup returns CDR1 SGHDT and CDR2 YYEEEE. The CDR3 loop reads CASSFGGAIGMNTEAFF. CDR3 coding DNA: TGTGCCAGCAGCTTCGGGGGGGCGATCGGAATGAACACTGAAGCTTTCTTT.

V usage is TRBV10-3 and J usage is TRBJ2-2; tentatively, D is TRBD1 (8 bases). CDR1 is ENHRY and CDR2 is SYGVKD in the germline V gene. V lost 4 bases, J lost 6 bases, and 21 bases lay in between. The CDR3 spans 17 residues. CDR3 bases: TGTGCCATCAGTGTGGGGGGGGCAGGGGGCGTCCCCGGGGAGCTGTTTTTT. Protein: CAISVGGAGGVPGELFF.

The chain carries TRBV18 and TRBJ1-2; D gene ambiguous. The CDR3 runs to 13 residues. Germline lookup yields CDR1 KGHSH and CDR2 LQKENI. Trimming removed 3 bases from V and 2 bases from J, with 7 bases in between. The chain's CDR3 is CASSPRGNYGYTF. The CDR3 DNA is TGTGCCAGCTCACCTAGAGGGAACTATGGCTACACCTTC.

The V gene is TRBV9, the J gene TRBJ2-1; unclear D gene. Germline CDR1 SGDLS, CDR2 YYNGEE. CDR3 size: 12 residues. The V end lost 4 bases, the J end lost 8 bases, and 10 bases lay between the germline ends. CDR3 coding DNA: TGTGCCAGCAGCCGACTTCCCCATGAGCAGTTCTTC. It codes for CASSRLPHEQFF.

The CDR3 spells CAITGVTRGTYEQYF. For the CDR3, the DNA is TGTGCCATCACCGGCGTAACGAGAGGCACCTACGAGCAGTACTTC. The chain joins TRBV10-3 to TRBJ2-7; no definite D call. V was shortened by 7 bases and J by 2 bases, with 18 bases between the two germline ends. The CDR3 covers 15 residues. Germline-derived CDR1 and CDR2 are ENHRY and SYGVKD.

The gene calls are TRBV6-1 and TRBJ1-6; no clear D. The CDR3 totals 15 residues. Germline V gene data show CDR1 as MNHNS and CDR2 as SASEGT. The V end lost 1 base, the J end lost 7 bases, and 11 bases lay between the germline ends. For the CDR3, the DNA is TGTGCCAGCAGTGAAGTCAGGCAGTTCAATTCACCCCTCCACTTT. Its protein is CASSEVRQFNSPLHF.

This sequence joins TRBV9 and TRBJ2-7; maybe TRBD2 (6 bases). The V and J ends lost 4 bases and 7 bases respectively, with 24 bases between them. This CDR3 has 16 amino acids. Germline-derived CDR1 and CDR2 are SGDLS and YYNGEE. For the CDR3, the DNA is TGTGCCAGCAGCCTAGCTACGGGAAAATGGGGAGGAGAGCAGTACTTC. This codes for CASSLATGKWGGEQYF.

This sequence joins TRBV9 and TRBJ2-7; 9 bases map to TRBD2. The CDR3 sequence is 13 residues long. Germline CDR1 reads SGDLS; CDR2 reads YYNGEE. V lost 4 bases and J lost 5; bases outside the gene matches: 4. The DNA for the CDR3 is TGTGCCAGCAGCCTTGCGGGGGGGGACGAGCAGTACTTC. It encodes CASSLAGGDEQYF.